Listed here is a single T cell receptor beta chain. What it recognizes is unknown. This entry belongs to a study of blood T cells in healthy people across ages. Study-wide findings and caveats: TCR beta diversity per million T cells fell roughly linearly with age.

The study drew donors from healthy Caucasian individuals in Russia aged about 6 to 95. Then a second PCR, running roughly 7 to 12 cycles, was carried out with a sample-barcoded 5' primer and a J-beta primer mix. A 12-random-nucleotide template-switch adaptor tagged each cDNA molecule. TCRdb analysed the 5' RACE reads with MiXCR anew, one entry per CDR3 protein. The sample records just over 800,000 distinct CDR3 sequences, 55% to 65% being singletons. The germline V and J ends were trimmed by 1 base and 6 bases, with 8 bases remaining between them. Per germline, CDR1 SGHTA and CDR2 FQGNSA. The length of the CDR3 is 13 residues.

This receptor was identified in a man under 40 in good health. The sequencing input was blood. V is TRBV7-2 and J is TRBJ2-3; D not resolved. CDR3 nucleotide sequence: TGTGCCAGCAGCTTAGTTTATGGGGATACGCAGTATTTT. This encodes CASSLVYGDTQYF.